This T cell receptor beta chain was obtained from a study of high-grade serous ovarian cancer treatment subgroups listed by TCRdb under 2021. For context, the study as a whole: Sequencing yielded a mean of about 14,000 reads and approximately 7,000 unique TCR beta rearrangements per sample. The study examined TCR beta repertoires in high-grade serous ovarian cancer patients who were grouped under a laparoscopic triage algorithm by complete gross resection or by neoadjuvant chemotherapy response. Of the approximately 30 patients in the cohort, roughly ten had no residual disease after primary surgery (R0), roughly ten were excellent NACT responders, and roughly ten were poor NACT responders. In total there were around 99 samples, since every patient provided one primary tumor sample and two metastatic tumor samples. The full study reports these points: Repertoire similarity between tumors from the same patient ranged from roughly 0.095 to 0.8, while tumors from different patients showed almost no similarity. Bulk tumor TCR sequencing lacked spatial information, limiting insight into HGSC tumor complexity and diversity. The TCR repertoire analyses centered on CDR3, leaving CDR1 and CDR2 unanalyzed. TCR clonal relatedness showed a positive correlation with neoantigen level and a trend toward positive correlation with copy number variation and mutation load from whole-genome sequencing.

The roughly 100 tumor samples underwent high-throughput TCR profiling with ImmunoSEQ. The source study handled its data this way. Richness (unique productive sequences), clonality, evenness and relatedness were included as repertoire diversity metrics, and similarity between samples was assessed with the Bhattacharyya coefficient. In a sensitivity analysis, TCRs with fewer than two reads were excluded, and consistent conclusions were obtained. Held by TCRdb, this immuneACCESS table contains in-frame sequences only and omits some clones. Under half of the omission traces to an unresolved V gene where checked; the cause of the rest is unknown. That table supplies the V and J calls and clone size; D and trimming were determined from the DNA. The sample table shows some 12,000 clones, and roughly four fifths are seen once. The ten largest clones take up under 7.5% of the sample. As concerns this clone: Its specific antigen is unknown. No base quality values were provided; no much bigger clone lies one nucleotide off.

Collection of tumor samples took place before definitive surgery or chemotherapy. Genomic DNA was extracted by the MD Anderson Biospecimen Extraction Resource, and TCR sequencing was done by the MD Anderson Cancer Genomics Laboratory. V was cut back by 6 bases and J by 7 bases, leaving a gap of 19 bases between them. The germline V gene encodes CDR1 SGHRS and CDR2 YFSETQ. The cysteine opens and the phenylalanine closes a CDR3 of 15 amino acids. The only DNA kept is the CDR3, 45 bases in frame from the first base. The origin of this receptor is a human donor with high-grade serous ovarian cancer. Sequences were obtained from tumor tissue. The rearrangement combines TRBV5-1 with TRBJ2-2; the D gene is perhaps TRBD2, on 6 matching bases. The nucleotide sequence reads as follows: TGCGCCAGCAAAGAAAGGCTGAGGGGAGGCGGGGAGCTGTTTTTT. It specifies CASKERLRGGGELFF.